This TCR beta chain derives from a study of vaccination and CD4 T cells after COVID-19. Overall study context: No peptide, an HIV-1 Nef pool, or a CEFX pool was what each control culture received.

At the Johns Hopkins FTIC core, DNA taken from cultured CD4+ T cells was sequenced by way of the Oncomine TCR Beta short-read assay. Using the QIAamp micro DNA kit, genomic DNA was extracted from the CD4+ T cells that had been cultured. MiXCR, applied by TCRdb to the PCR reads, yields one record per CDR3 protein. In the table there are about 7,100 distinct CDR3 sequences, more than 55% of which are singletons. The CDR3 has 20 residues. Germline trimming cut 1 base from V and 1 base from J; bases unmatched to any gene: 14. Germline CDR1 is SGHTA and CDR2 is FQGTGA. Comments on this clonotype: Its antigen is not known.

This sample's treatment: roughly ten-day PBMC culture with coronavirus spike peptide pools or control peptides (ViraFEST assay). T cells were expanded with peptide pools, and expanded clonotypes were identified by TCR sequencing. The rearrangement uses TRBV7-3 and TRBJ2-2; 8 nucleotides match TRBD2. Sequencing used CD4+ T cells from blood, cultured in vitro. The sequence was collected from a human donor who had recovered from COVID-19. CDR3 bases: TGTGCCAGCAGCTTAAAGGCTAACGCGGCGGGAGGCCTGAACACCGGGGAGCTGTTTTTT. Its translation is CASSLKANAAGGLNTGELFF.